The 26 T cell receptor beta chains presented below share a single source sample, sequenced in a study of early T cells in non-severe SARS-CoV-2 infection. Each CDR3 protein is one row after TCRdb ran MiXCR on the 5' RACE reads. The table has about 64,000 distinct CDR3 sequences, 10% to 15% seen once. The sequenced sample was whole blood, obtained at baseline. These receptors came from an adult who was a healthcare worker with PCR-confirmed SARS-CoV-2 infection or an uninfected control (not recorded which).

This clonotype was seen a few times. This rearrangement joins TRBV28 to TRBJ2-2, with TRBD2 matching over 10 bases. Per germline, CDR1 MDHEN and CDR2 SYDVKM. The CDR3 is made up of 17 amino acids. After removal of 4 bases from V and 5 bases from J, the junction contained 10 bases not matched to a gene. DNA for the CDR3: TGTGCCAGCAGTTGGTTGGCTAGCGGGAGCGGGACCGGGGAGCTGTTTTTT. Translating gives CASSWLASGSGTGELFF.

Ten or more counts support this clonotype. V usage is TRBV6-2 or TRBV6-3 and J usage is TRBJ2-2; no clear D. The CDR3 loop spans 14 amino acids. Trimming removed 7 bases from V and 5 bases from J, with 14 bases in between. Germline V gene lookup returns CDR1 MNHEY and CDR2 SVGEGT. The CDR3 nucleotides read TGTGCCAGCACCTTAGCAGCTAGGACCGGGGAGCTGTTTTTT. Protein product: CASTLAARTGELFF.

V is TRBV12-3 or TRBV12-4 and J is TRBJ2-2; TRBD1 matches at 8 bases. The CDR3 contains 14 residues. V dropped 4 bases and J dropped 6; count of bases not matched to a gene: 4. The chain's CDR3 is CASSSDRGPGELFF. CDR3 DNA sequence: TGTGCCAGCAGTTCCGACAGGGGTCCCGGGGAGCTGTTTTTT.

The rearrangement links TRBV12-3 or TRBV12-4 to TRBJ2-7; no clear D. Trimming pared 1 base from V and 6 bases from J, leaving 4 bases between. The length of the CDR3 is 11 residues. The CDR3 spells CASSLGREQYF. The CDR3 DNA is TGTGCCAGCAGTTTAGGACGCGAGCAGTACTTC.

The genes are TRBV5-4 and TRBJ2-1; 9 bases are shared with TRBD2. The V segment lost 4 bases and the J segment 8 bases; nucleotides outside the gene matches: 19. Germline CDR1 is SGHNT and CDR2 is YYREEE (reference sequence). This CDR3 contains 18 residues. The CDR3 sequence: CASSQGPEWVAGADEQFF. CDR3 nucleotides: TGTGCCAGCAGCCAAGGGCCCGAATGGGTAGCGGGAGCGGATGAGCAGTTCTTC. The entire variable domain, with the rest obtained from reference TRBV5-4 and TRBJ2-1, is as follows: ETGVTQSPTHLIKTRGQQVTLRCSSQSGHNTVSWYQQALGQGPQFIFQYYREEENGRGNFPPRFSGLQFPNYSSELNVNALELDDSALYLCASSQGPEWVAGADEQFFGPGTRLTVL.

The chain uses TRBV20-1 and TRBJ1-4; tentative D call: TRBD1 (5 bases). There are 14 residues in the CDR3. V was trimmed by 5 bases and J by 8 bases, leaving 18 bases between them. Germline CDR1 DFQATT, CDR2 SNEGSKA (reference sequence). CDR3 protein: CSALRDGQGEKLFF. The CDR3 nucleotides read TGCAGTGCTCTGCGGGACGGACAAGGGGAAAAACTGTTTTTT.

The chain's CDR3 is CASSGGATGNTIYF. The DNA of the CDR3 is TGTGCCAGCTCTGGGGGGGCAACTGGAAACACCATATATTTT. V usage is TRBV6-6 and J usage is TRBJ1-3; tentative D call: TRBD1 (6 bases). The CDR3 sequence is 14 residues long. Germline V gives CDR1 MNHNY, CDR2 SVGAGI (reference sequence). Trimming stripped 8 bases from V and 2 bases from J, with 13 bases between.

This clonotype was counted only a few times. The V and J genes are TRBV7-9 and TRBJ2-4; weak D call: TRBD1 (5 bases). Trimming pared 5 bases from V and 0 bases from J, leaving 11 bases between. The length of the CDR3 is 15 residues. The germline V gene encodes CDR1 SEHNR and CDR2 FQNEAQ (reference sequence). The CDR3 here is CASSAGFLAKNIQYF. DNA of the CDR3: TGTGCCAGCAGCGCAGGGTTTCTAGCCAAAAACATTCAGTACTTC.

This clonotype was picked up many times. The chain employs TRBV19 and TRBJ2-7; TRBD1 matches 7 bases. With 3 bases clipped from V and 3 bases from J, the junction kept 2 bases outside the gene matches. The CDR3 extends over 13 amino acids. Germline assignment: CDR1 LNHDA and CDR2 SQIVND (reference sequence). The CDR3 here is CASSIGQVYEQYF. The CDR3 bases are TGTGCCAGTAGTATTGGACAGGTCTACGAGCAGTACTTC. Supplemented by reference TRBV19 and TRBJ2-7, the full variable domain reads DGGITQSPKYLFRKEGQNVTLSCEQNLNHDAMYWYRQDPGQGLRLIYYSQIVNDFQKGDIAEGYSVSREKKESFPLTVTSAQKNPTAFYLCASSIGQVYEQYFGPGTRLTVT.

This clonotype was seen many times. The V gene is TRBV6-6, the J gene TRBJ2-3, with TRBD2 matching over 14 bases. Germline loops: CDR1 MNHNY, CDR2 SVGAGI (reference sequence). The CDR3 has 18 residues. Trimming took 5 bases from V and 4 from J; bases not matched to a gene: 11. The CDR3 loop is CASSKSMGLAGASDTQYF. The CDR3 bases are TGTGCCAGCAGTAAATCCATGGGACTAGCGGGAGCCTCAGATACGCAGTATTTT.

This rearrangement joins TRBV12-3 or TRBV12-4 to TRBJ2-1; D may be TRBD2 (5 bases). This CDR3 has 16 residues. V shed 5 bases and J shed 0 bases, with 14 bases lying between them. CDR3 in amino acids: CASSPGSLLSYNEQFF. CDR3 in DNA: TGTGCCAGCAGTCCGGGAAGTCTGCTCTCCTACAATGAGCAGTTCTTC.

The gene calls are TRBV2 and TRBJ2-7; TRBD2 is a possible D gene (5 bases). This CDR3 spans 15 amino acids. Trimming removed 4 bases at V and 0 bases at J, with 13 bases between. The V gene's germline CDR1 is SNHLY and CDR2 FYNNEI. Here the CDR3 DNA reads TGTGCCAGCAGTGTGAGGGCTGCGCTCTCCTACGAGCAGTACTTC. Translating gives CASSVRAALSYEQYF.

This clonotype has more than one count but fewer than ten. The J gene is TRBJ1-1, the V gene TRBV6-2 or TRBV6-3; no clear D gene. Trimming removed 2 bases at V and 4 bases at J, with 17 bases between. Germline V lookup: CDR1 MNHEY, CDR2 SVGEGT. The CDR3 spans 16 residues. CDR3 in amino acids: CASSYTGFYGSTEAFF. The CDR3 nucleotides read TGTGCCAGCAGTTACACGGGGTTTTATGGGAGCACTGAAGCTTTCTTT.

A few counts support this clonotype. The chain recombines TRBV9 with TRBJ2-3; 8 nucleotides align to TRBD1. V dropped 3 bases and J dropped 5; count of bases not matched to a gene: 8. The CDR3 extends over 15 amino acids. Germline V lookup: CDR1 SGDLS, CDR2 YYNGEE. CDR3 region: CASSARDRQGDTQYF. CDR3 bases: TGTGCCAGCAGCGCCCGGGACAGGCAAGGAGATACGCAGTATTTT.

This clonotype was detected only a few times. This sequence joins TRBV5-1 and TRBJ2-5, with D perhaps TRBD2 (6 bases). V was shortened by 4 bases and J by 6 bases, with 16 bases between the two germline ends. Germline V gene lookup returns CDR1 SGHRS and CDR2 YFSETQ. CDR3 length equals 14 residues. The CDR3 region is CASSPNGGGKTQYF. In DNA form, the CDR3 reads TGCGCCAGCAGCCCTAACGGAGGCGGGAAGACCCAGTACTTC. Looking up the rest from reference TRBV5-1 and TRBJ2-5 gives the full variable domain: KAGVTQTPRYLIKTRGQQVTLSCSPISGHRSVSWYQQTPGQGLQFLFEYFSETQRNKGNFPGRFSGRQFSNSRSEMNVSTLELGDSALYLCASSPNGGGKTQYFGPGTRLLVL.

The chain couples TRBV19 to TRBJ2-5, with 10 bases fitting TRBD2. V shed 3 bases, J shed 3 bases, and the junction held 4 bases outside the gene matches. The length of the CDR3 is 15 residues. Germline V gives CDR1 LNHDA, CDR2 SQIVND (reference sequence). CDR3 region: CASSISGRFEETQYF. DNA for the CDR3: TGTGCCAGTAGTATTAGCGGGAGGTTTGAAGAGACCCAGTACTTC.

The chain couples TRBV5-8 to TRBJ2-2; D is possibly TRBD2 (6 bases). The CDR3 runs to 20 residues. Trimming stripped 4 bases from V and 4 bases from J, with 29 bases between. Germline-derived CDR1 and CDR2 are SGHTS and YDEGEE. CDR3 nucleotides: TGTGCCAGCAGCCCCGTCGTCCCGATTACAGGAGGGGTGTTCACCGGGGAGCTGTTTTTT. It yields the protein CASSPVVPITGGVFTGELFF.

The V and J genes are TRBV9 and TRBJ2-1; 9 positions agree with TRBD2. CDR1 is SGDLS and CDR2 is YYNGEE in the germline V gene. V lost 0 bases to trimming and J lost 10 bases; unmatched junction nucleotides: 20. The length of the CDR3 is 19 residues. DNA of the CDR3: TGTGCCAGCAGCGTAGTTCAGGGCGGTACGGGACTAGCTTCACCGGAGCAGTTCTTC. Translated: CASSVVQGGTGLASPEQFF.

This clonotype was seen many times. The CDR3 DNA is TGTGCCAGCAAAGAAACAGAGTTAAATCAGCCCCAGCATTTT. Amino acid sequence: CASKETELNQPQHF. The chain links TRBV6-2 or TRBV6-3 to TRBJ1-5; D not certain. The CDR3 runs to 14 residues. Germline assignment: CDR1 MNHEY and CDR2 SVGEGT. V lost 7 bases and J lost 4, with 14 bases in between.

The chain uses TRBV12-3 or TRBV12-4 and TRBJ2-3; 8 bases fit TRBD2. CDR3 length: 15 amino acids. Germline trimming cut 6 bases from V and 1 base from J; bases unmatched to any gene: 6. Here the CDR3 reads CASRESGSGTDTQYF. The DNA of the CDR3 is TGTGCCAGCAGAGAAAGCGGGAGCGGCACAGATACGCAGTATTTT.

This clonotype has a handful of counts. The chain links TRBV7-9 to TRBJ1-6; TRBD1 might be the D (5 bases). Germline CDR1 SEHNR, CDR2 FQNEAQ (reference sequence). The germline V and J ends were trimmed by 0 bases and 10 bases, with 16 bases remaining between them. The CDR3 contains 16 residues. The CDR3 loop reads CASSLAVGTEGSPLHF. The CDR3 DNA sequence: TGTGCCAGCAGCTTAGCCGTCGGGACTGAAGGATCACCCCTCCACTTT.

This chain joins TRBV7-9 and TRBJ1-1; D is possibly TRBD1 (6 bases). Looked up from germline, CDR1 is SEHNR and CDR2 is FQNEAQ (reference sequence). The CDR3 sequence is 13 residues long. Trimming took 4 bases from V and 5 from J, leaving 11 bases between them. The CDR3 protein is CASSSQGRTEAFF. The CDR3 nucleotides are TGTGCCAGCAGCTCACAGGGAAGAACTGAAGCTTTCTTT.

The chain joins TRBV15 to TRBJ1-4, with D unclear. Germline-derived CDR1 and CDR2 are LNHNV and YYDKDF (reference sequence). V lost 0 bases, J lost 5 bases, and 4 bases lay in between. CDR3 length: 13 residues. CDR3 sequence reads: CATSRDWNEKLFF. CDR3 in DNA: TGTGCCACCAGCAGAGATTGGAATGAAAAACTGTTTTTT.

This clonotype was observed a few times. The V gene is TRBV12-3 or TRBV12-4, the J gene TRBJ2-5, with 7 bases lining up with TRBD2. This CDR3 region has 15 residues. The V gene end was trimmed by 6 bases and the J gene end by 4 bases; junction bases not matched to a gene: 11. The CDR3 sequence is CASSPGLVGGETQYF. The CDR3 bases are TGTGCCAGCAGCCCCGGACTAGTTGGCGGAGAGACCCAGTACTTC.

In DNA, the CDR3 is TGTGCCAGCAGTTACCCGACCCGTACGATGGGAAAGGCCTACGAGCAGTACTTC. Its protein is CASSYPTRTMGKAYEQYF. The rearrangement uses TRBV6-2 or TRBV6-3 and TRBJ2-7; no definite D call. This CDR3 contains 18 residues. Germline V gives CDR1 MNHEY, CDR2 SVGEGT. V was pared by 2 bases and J by 2 bases, with 22 bases between.

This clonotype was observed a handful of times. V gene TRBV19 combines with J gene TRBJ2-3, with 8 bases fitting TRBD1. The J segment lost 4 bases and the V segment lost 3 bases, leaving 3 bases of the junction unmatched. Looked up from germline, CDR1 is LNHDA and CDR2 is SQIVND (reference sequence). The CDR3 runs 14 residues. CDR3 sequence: CASSMDRVSDTQYF. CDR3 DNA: TGTGCCAGTAGTATGGACAGGGTATCAGATACGCAGTATTTT.